The rows below give T cell receptor beta chains drawn from one sample of a study of graft-versus-host responses after intestinal transplantation. Assay: immunoSEQ multiplex PCR; the TCRdb copy retains only in-frame clones and omits some. The data show 80,000 to 100,000 clones, with roughly nine tenths seen just once and 0.3% to 0.4% held by the top ten. No antigen has been assigned to these receptors. Sample: unstimulated CD4+ T cells sorted from spleen or lymph node cells, taken before intestinal transplant. These receptors were collected from a human donor who received an intestinal transplant. Each CDR3 is given with its conserved first and last residue. D genes are given only for firm matches. Some rows mark clone size as missing; the rest say once, few, many or name a class of expanded clone.

TRBJ2-7 - TRBV19 TRBD1 CASSIVQGVAYEQYF TGTGCCAGTAGTATTGTACAGGGGGTCGCCTACGAGCAGTACTTC
TRBJ2-5 - TRBV18 TRBD2 CASSPLAGGQETQYF TGTGCCAGCTCACCACTGGCGGGGGGACAAGAGACCCAGTACTTC
TRBJ1-2 once TRBV7-9 TRBD1 CASSFDRGSGYTF TGTGCCAGCAGCTTCGACAGGGGGAGCGGCTACACCTTC
TRBJ2-7 once TRBV2 TRBD1 CAAAARDRAYEQYF TGTGCCGCCGCAGCAAGGGACAGGGCCTACGAGCAGTACTTC
TRBJ1-5 - TRBV30 TRBD1 CAWSVGKTGGVYSNQPQHF TGTGCCTGGAGTGTTGGGAAGACAGGGGGGGTATATAGCAATCAGCCCCAGCATTTT
TRBJ1-1 - TRBV29-1 - CSVDNRRNTEAFF TGCAGCGTTGACAACAGGAGAAACACTGAAGCTTTCTTT
TRBJ2-7 - TRBV6-1 - CASSGDSTYEQYF TGTGCCAGCAGTGGTGACAGCACCTACGAGCAGTACTTC
TRBJ2-1 - TRBV30 TRBD1 CAWGQGVFRNEQFF TGTGCCTGGGGGCAGGGGGTTTTTAGAAATGAGCAGTTCTTC
TRBJ1-2 - TRBV6-5 - CASSYSAGISGGYTF TGTGCCAGCAGTTACTCGGCGGGTATCTCTGGTGGCTACACCTTC
TRBJ2-5 - TRBV30 - CAWSVARGQETQYF TGTGCCTGGAGTGTAGCTAGGGGGCAAGAGACCCAGTACTTC
TRBJ2-3 - TRBV10-3 TRBD2 CAISSGRALGTQYF TGTGCCATCAGTAGCGGGAGGGCCCTCGGTACGCAGTATTTT
TRBJ1-2 - TRBV6-1 TRBD1 CASRDPGTAYGYTF TGTGCCAGCAGAGACCCCGGGACAGCCTATGGCTACACCTTC
TRBJ1-3 once TRBV28 - CASRGHGSGNTIYF TGTGCCAGCAGGGGACACGGGTCTGGAAACACCATATATTTT
TRBJ2-7 - TRBV7-8 TRBD1 CASSARGRQGATYEQYF TGTGCCAGCAGCGCCCGAGGGCGACAGGGGGCAACCTACGAGCAGTACTTC
TRBJ2-3 - TRBV7-9 - CASSLSAGVADTQYF TGTGCCAGCAGCCTAAGCGCAGGGGTGGCAGATACGCAGTATTTT
TRBJ2-1 - TRBV30 - CAWSVRDNEQFF TGTGCCTGGAGTGTACGAGACAATGAGCAGTTCTTC
TRBJ1-3 once TRBV6-1 TRBD1 CASSVDRGNTIYF TGTGCCAGCAGTGTGGACAGGGGTAACACCATATATTTT
TRBJ1-2 - TRBV10-3 TRBD1 CAISAPQGARGYTF TGTGCCATCAGTGCCCCACAGGGGGCGCGGGGCTACACCTTC
TRBJ1-2 - TRBV15 - CATSRDLESHRLYGYTF TGTGCCACCAGCAGAGATTTAGAATCGCACCGCCTCTATGGCTACACCTTC
TRBJ2-2 - TRBV5-4 TRBD1 CASSREGARVTGELFF TGTGCCAGCAGCCGAGAGGGGGCTCGTGTCACCGGGGAGCTGTTTTTT
TRBJ2-5 once TRBV6-1 - CASIRQMAETQYF TGTGCCAGCATTAGACAAATGGCCGAGACCCAGTACTTC
TRBJ1-5 - TRBV2 TRBD1 CASRLGQGASQPQHF TGTGCCAGCAGGCTTGGACAGGGGGCGAGTCAGCCCCAGCATTTT
TRBJ1-2 - TRBV6-1 TRBD1 CASRGQGAVNYGYTF TGTGCCAGCAGGGGACAGGGGGCGGTCAACTATGGCTACACCTTC
TRBJ1-2 - TRBV7-9 - CASSLGERPNYGYTF TGTGCCAGCAGCTTAGGGGAGAGACCTAACTATGGCTACACCTTC
TRBJ2-1 - TRBV14 TRBD1 CASSQLTGDHEQFF TGTGCCAGCAGCCAATTGACAGGGGACCATGAGCAGTTCTTC
TRBJ2-1 - TRBV6-5 - CASTPDWSSYNEQFF TGTGCCAGCACCCCGGACTGGAGCTCCTACAATGAGCAGTTCTTC
TRBJ2-3 once TRBV13 TRBD2 CASSLAAASGSPDTQYF TGTGCCAGCAGCTTAGCCGCAGCCAGCGGGAGCCCAGATACGCAGTATTTT
TRBJ1-3 - TRBV5-1 - CASTGGVGNTIYF TGCGCCAGCACCGGGGGTGTTGGAAACACCATATATTTT
TRBJ1-5 - TRBV6-5 - CASRLYSNQPQHF TGTGCCAGCAGACTTTATAGCAATCAGCCCCAGCATTTT
TRBJ1-1 - TRBV7-8 - CASSPAGLANTEAFF TGTGCCAGCAGCCCTGCAGGTCTGGCGAACACTGAAGCTTTCTTT
TRBJ2-7 once TRBV5-1 TRBD2 CASSFGGGVDEQYF TGCGCCAGCAGCTTCGGCGGGGGGGTCGACGAGCAGTACTTC
TRBJ1-2 - TRBV4-1 - CASSPGIRGPYGYTF TGCGCCAGCAGCCCCGGTATTAGGGGCCCCTATGGCTACACCTTC